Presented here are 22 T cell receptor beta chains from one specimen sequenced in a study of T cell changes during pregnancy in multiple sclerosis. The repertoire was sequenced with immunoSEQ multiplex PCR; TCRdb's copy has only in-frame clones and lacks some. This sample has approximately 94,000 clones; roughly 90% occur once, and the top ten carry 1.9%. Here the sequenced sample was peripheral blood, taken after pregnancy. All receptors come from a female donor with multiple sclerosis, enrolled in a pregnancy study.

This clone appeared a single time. The chain's CDR3 is CAWSLRGQSPLHF. The CDR3 DNA follows: TGTGCCTGGAGCCTCAGGGGGCAATCACCCCTCCACTTT. This chain links TRBV30 with TRBJ1-6; 8 bases map to TRBD1. The CDR3 contains 13 residues. Germline values: CDR1 GTSNPN, CDR2 SVGIG (reference sequence). V gave up 3 bases and J gave up 10 bases; unmatched junction bases: 5. Combining the CDR3 with reference TRBV30 and TRBJ1-6 gives the whole variable domain SQTIHQWPATLVQPVGSPLSLECTVEGTSNPNLYWYRQAAGRGLQLLFYSVGIGQISSEVPQNLSASRPQDRQFILSSKKLLLSDSGFYLCAWSLRGQSPLHFGNGTRLTVT.

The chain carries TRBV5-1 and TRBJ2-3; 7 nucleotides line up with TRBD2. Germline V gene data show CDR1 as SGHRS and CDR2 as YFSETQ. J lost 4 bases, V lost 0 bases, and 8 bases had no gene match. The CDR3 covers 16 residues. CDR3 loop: CASSLAGGGESDTQYF. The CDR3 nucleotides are TGCGCCAGCAGCTTGGCCGGCGGGGGAGAATCAGATACGCAGTATTTT.

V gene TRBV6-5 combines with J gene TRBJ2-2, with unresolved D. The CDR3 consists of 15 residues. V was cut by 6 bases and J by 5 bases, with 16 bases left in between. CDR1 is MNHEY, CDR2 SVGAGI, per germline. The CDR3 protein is CASRTTDTWTGELFF. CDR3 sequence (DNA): TGTGCCAGCAGAACGACCGACACCTGGACCGGGGAGCTGTTTTTT.

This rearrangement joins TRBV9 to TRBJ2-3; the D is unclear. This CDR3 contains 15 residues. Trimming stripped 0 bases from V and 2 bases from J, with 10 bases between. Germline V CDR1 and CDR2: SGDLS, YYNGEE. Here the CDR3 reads CASSVVERTTDTQYF. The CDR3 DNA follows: TGTGCCAGCAGCGTAGTGGAGCGCACCACAGATACGCAGTATTTT.

This CDR3 is CASTKTGTQPQHF. Written as DNA, the CDR3 is TGTGCCAGTACTAAGACAGGGACCCAGCCCCAGCATTTT. This chain joins TRBV19 and TRBJ1-5; 7 nucleotides match TRBD1. This CDR3 has 13 amino acids. V lost 7 bases and J lost 7; bases outside the gene matches: 7. CDR1 is LNHDA and CDR2 is SQIVND in the germline V gene (reference sequence).

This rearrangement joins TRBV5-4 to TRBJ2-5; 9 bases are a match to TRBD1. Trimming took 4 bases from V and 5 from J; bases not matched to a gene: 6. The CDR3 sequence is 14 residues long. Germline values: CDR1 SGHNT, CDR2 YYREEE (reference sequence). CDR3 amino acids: CASSIRDRVETQYF. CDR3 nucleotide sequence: TGTGCCAGCAGCATCCGGGACAGGGTTGAGACCCAGTACTTC.

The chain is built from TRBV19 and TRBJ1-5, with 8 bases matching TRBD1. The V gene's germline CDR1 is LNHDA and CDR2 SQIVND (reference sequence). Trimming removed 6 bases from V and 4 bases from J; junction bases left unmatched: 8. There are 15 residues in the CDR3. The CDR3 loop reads CASSDGQGRNQPQHF. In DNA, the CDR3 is TGTGCCAGTAGCGACGGACAGGGCCGTAATCAGCCCCAGCATTTT. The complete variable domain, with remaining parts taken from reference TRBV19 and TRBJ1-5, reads DGGITQSPKYLFRKEGQNVTLSCEQNLNHDAMYWYRQDPGQGLRLIYYSQIVNDFQKGDIAEGYSVSREKKESFPLTVTSAQKNPTAFYLCASSDGQGRNQPQHFGDGTRLSIL.

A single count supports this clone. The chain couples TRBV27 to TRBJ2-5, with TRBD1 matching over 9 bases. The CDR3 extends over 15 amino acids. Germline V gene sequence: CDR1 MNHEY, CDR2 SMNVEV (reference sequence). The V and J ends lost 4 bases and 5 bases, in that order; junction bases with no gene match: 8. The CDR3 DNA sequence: TGTGCCAGCAGTTCGATACAGGGGGCTCGGGAGACCCAGTACTTC. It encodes CASSSIQGARETQYF.

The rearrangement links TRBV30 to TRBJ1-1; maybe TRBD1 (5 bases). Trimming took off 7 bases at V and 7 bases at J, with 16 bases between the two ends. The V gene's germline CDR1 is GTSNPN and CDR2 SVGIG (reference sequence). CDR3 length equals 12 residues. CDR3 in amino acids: CASHRVGGEAFF. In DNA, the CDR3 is TGTGCCTCGCATCGAGTGGGGGGTGAAGCTTTCTTT. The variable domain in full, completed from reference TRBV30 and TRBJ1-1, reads SQTIHQWPATLVQPVGSPLSLECTVEGTSNPNLYWYRQAAGRGLQLLFYSVGIGQISSEVPQNLSASRPQDRQFILSSKKLLLSDSGFYLCASHRVGGEAFFGQGTRLTVV.

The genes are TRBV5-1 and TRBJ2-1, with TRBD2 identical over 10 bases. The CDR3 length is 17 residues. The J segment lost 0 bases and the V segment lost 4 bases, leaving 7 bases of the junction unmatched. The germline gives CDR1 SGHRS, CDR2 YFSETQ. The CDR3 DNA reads TGCGCCAGCAGCAGTGGACTAGCGGCGGACTCCTACAATGAGCAGTTCTTC. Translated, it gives CASSSGLAADSYNEQFF.

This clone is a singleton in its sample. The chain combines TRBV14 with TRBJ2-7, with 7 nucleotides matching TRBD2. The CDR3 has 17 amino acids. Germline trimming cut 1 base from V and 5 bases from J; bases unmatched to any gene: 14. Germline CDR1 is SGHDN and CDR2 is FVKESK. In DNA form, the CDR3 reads TGTGCCAGCAGCCAAGTACCGTTGGGGATCGGGGGGAACGAGCAGTACTTC. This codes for CASSQVPLGIGGNEQYF.

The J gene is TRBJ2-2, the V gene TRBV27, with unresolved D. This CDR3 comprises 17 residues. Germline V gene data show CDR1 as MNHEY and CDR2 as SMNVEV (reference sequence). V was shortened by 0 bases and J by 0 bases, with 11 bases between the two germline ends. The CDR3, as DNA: TGTGCCAGCAGTTTATCCGGTACCCCTTCGAACACCGGGGAGCTGTTTTTT. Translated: CASSLSGTPSNTGELFF.

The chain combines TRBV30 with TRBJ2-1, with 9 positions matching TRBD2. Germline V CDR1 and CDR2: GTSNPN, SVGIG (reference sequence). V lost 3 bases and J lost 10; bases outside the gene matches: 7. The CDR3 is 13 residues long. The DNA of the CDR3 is TGTGCCTGGAGATCTACCGGGACTAGCGAGCAGTTCTTC. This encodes CAWRSTGTSEQFF.

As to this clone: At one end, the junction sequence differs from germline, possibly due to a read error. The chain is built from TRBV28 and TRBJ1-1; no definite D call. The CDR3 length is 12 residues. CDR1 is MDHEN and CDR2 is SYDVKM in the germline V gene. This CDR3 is CASSLRPADAFF. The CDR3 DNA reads TGTGCCAGCAGTTTGAGGCCTGCTGACGCTTTCTTT.

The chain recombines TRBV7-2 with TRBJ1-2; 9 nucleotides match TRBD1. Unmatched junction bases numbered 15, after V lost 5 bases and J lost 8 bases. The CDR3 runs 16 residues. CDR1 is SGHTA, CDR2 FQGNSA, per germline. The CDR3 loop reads CASSVGTPGQGTGYTF. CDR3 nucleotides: TGTGCCAGCAGCGTAGGAACCCCCGGACAGGGGACCGGCTACACCTTC.

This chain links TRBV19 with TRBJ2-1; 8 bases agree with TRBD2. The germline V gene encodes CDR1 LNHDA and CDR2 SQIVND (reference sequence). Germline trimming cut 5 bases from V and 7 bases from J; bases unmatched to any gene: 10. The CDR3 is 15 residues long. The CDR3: CASSEGGGPKNEQFF. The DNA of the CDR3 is TGTGCCAGTAGTGAGGGCGGGGGGCCCAAGAATGAGCAGTTCTTC. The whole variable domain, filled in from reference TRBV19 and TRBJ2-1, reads DGGITQSPKYLFRKEGQNVTLSCEQNLNHDAMYWYRQDPGQGLRLIYYSQIVNDFQKGDIAEGYSVSREKKESFPLTVTSAQKNPTAFYLCASSEGGGPKNEQFFGPGTRLTVL.

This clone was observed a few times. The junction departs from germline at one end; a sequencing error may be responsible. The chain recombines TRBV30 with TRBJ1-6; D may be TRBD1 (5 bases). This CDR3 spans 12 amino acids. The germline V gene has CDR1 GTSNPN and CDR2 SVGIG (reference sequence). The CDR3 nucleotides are TGTGCCTGGAGTCTAACCGGGACTGGCTTTAACTTT. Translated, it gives CAWSLTGTGFNF.

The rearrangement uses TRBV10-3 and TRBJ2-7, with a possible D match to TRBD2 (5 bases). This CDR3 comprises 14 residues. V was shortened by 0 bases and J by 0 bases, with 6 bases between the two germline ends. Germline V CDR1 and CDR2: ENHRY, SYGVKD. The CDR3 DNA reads TGTGCCATCAGTGAGTCGAGGGACTCCTACGAGCAGTACTTC. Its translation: CAISESRDSYEQYF.

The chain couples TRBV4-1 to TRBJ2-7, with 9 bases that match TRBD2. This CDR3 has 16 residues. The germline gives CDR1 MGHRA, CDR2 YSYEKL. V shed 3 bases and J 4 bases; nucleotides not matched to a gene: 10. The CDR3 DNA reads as TGCGCCAGCAGCCAGGCTTGGGCGGGAGGGCCGTACGAGCAGTACTTC. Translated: CASSQAWAGGPYEQYF.

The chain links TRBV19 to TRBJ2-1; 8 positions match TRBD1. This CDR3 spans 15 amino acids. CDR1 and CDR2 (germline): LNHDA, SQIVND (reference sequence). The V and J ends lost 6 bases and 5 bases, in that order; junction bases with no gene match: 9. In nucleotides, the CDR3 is TGTGCCAGTAGCACGACAGGGGCTGGGAACAATGAGCAGTTCTTC. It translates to CASSTTGAGNNEQFF.

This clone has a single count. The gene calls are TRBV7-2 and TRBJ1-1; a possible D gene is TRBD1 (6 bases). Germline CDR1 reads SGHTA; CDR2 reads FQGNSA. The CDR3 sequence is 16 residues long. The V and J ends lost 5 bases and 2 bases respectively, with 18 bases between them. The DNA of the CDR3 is TGTGCCAGCAGCCACAGGGCGAGGACCTTTAACACTGAAGCTTTCTTT. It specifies CASSHRARTFNTEAFF.

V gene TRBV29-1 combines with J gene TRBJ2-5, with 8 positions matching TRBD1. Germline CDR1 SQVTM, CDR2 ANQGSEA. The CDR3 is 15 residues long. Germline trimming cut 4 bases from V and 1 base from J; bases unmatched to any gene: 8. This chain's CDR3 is CSVGEAGGGQETQYF. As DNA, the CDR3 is TGCAGCGTTGGGGAGGCAGGGGGCGGCCAAGAGACCCAGTACTTC.